This is a list of T cell receptor beta chains from one sample in a study of T cells after yellow fever vaccination. TCRdb re-analysed the 5' RACE reads in MiXCR, keeping a single row per CDR3 protein. The table shows approximately 240,000 distinct CDR3 sequences, with roughly 4% occurring only once. The sample was PBMCs, taken 15 days after the yellow fever booster vaccination. The receptors were gathered from a man younger than 35 who received the YFV17D yellow fever vaccine. The CDR3 runs from the conserved cysteine through the conserved F or W. The order of the fields is D gene, clone size, V gene, J gene, CDR3 DNA, CDR3 protein. D genes are given only for firm matches. Size is stated for part of the rows, as once, few or many counts, or as a class when the clone is expanded.

d_gene: TRBD2; abundance: many; v_gene: TRBV12-3/TRBV12-4; j_gene: TRBJ2-5; CDR3nt: TGTGCCAGCAGTTTCGCCCTAGCGGAAGAGACCCAGTACTTC; CDR3aa: CASSFALAEETQYF
d_gene: .; abundance: many; v_gene: TRBV5-1; j_gene: TRBJ1-5; CDR3nt: TGCGCCAGCAGCTTGGTGTTCGCGAGGGATCAGCCCCAGCATTTT; CDR3aa: CASSLVFARDQPQHF
d_gene: .; abundance: many; v_gene: TRBV18; j_gene: TRBJ2-1; CDR3nt: TGTGCCAGCTCACCACCAGGGGGACGCGGGGAGCAGTTCTTC; CDR3aa: CASSPPGGRGEQFF
d_gene: .; abundance: many; v_gene: TRBV5-1; j_gene: TRBJ1-1; CDR3nt: TGCGCCACCTACATCAACCCGGGGGCACAGAACACTGAAGCTTTCTTT; CDR3aa: CATYINPGAQNTEAFF
d_gene: .; abundance: many; v_gene: TRBV7-2; j_gene: TRBJ2-7; CDR3nt: TGTGCCAGCAGCTCGCATCAGGGGCTGTACGAGCAGTACTTC; CDR3aa: CASSSHQGLYEQYF
d_gene: .; abundance: .; v_gene: TRBV12-3/TRBV12-4; j_gene: TRBJ1-1; CDR3nt: TGTGCCAGCAGACCTAGTTGGGGGAACACTGAAGCTTTCTTT; CDR3aa: CASRPSWGNTEAFF
d_gene: .; abundance: many; v_gene: TRBV7-6; j_gene: TRBJ1-1; CDR3nt: TGTGCCAGCAGCCTACTGGGAAGGGGGAACACTGAAGCTTTCTTT; CDR3aa: CASSLLGRGNTEAFF
d_gene: .; abundance: many; v_gene: TRBV5-1; j_gene: TRBJ1-1; CDR3nt: TGCGCCAGCAGCTTGGACGATTGGGGCACTGAAGCTTTCTTT; CDR3aa: CASSLDDWGTEAFF
d_gene: .; abundance: many; v_gene: TRBV18; j_gene: TRBJ2-3; CDR3nt: TGTGCCAGCTCACGGACCCCCGCCCCCCCACCAGGGGCGGTGGGCACAGATACGCAGTATTTT; CDR3aa: CASSRTPAPPPGAVGTDTQYF
d_gene: TRBD1; abundance: many; v_gene: TRBV5-1; j_gene: TRBJ1-1; CDR3nt: TGCGCCAGCCTCCGGGCCAGGGGGACAGAGAACACTGAAGCTTTCTTT; CDR3aa: CASLRARGTENTEAFF
d_gene: TRBD1; abundance: many; v_gene: TRBV5-1; j_gene: TRBJ2-1; CDR3nt: TGCGCCAGCAGCTTGGGCCAGGGGGTGGGAAAGCAGTTCTTC; CDR3aa: CASSLGQGVGKQFF
d_gene: .; abundance: many; v_gene: TRBV20-1; j_gene: TRBJ2-3; CDR3nt: TGCAGTGCTAGAGATCAAAGGGGGGCCCCAGATACGCAGTATTTT; CDR3aa: CSARDQRGAPDTQYF
d_gene: TRBD2; abundance: many; v_gene: TRBV20-1; j_gene: TRBJ2-1; CDR3nt: TGCAGTGCTAGAGATCTGCAACGGGGGGGGAATGAGCAGTTCTTC; CDR3aa: CSARDLQRGGNEQFF
d_gene: .; abundance: many; v_gene: TRBV18; j_gene: TRBJ2-5; CDR3nt: TGTGCCAGCTCACCTACCTTAGAGGTCCAAAGAGAGACCCAGTACTTC; CDR3aa: CASSPTLEVQRETQYF
d_gene: .; abundance: many; v_gene: TRBV11-2; j_gene: TRBJ1-1; CDR3nt: TGTGCCAGCAGCACCCTACAGGGTCGGCACACTGAAGCTTTCTTT; CDR3aa: CASSTLQGRHTEAFF
d_gene: .; abundance: many; v_gene: TRBV5-4; j_gene: TRBJ2-7; CDR3nt: TGTGCCAGCAGCTTTATTGCGAGCTACGAGCAGTACTTC; CDR3aa: CASSFIASYEQYF
d_gene: TRBD1; abundance: many; v_gene: TRBV6-1; j_gene: TRBJ2-3; CDR3nt: TGTGCCAGCATCATGGACAGGGGTACAGATACGCAGTATTTT; CDR3aa: CASIMDRGTDTQYF
d_gene: .; abundance: many; v_gene: TRBV7-9; j_gene: TRBJ1-1; CDR3nt: TGTGCCAGCAGCCGCGACGGGGACACTGAAGCTTTCTTT; CDR3aa: CASSRDGDTEAFF
d_gene: .; abundance: .; v_gene: TRBV7-2; j_gene: TRBJ2-1; CDR3nt: TGTGCCAGCAGCCTCCGAACGGGCGAGCAGTTCTTC; CDR3aa: CASSLRTGEQFF
d_gene: .; abundance: many; v_gene: TRBV20-1; j_gene: TRBJ1-1; CDR3nt: TGCAGTGCTAGAGGTCCCCTCCTCGCTGAAGCTTTCTTT; CDR3aa: CSARGPLLAEAFF